What follows are 17 T cell receptor beta chains derived from one specimen sequenced in a study of T cell repertoires in cytomegalovirus infection. TCRdb reanalysed the reads using MiXCR and keeps one entry per CDR3 protein. The sample includes approximately 910,000 distinct CDR3 sequences, around 31% seen only once; the top ten take 11% to 15%. These TCRs are of unknown antigen specificity. Material: cultured CD8+ T cells from PBMCs, obtained from culture after CMV antigen stimulation. The receptors were gathered from a human donor in good health (CMV status not recorded). Some clones in this sample may be carry-over from other donors' samples.

This clonotype was observed a few times. This sequence joins TRBV6-2 or TRBV6-3 and TRBJ2-1; 7 bases align to TRBD1. Germline assignment: CDR1 MNHEY and CDR2 SVGEGT. This CDR3 spans 16 amino acids. After removal of 7 bases from V and 0 bases from J, the junction contained 9 bases not matched to a gene. The CDR3 region has the DNA TGTGCCAGCACCGTGACAGGGCCGAGCTCCTACAATGAGCAGTTCTTC. Translation gives CASTVTGPSSYNEQFF.

V and J are TRBV6-2 or TRBV6-3 and TRBJ2-7, with a tentative D call TRBD2 (5 bases). The CDR3 runs to 16 residues. Trimming took off 6 bases at V and 5 bases at J, with 23 bases between the two ends. Germline lookup yields CDR1 MNHEY and CDR2 SVGEGT. As DNA, the CDR3 is TGTGCCAGCAGCTTTTGGAGTACCGGGGAACTACACGAGCAGTACTTC. Translating gives CASSFWSTGELHEQYF.

This clonotype has a count of ten or more. This sequence joins TRBV7-8 and TRBJ1-5, with a possible D match to TRBD1 (5 bases). Germline CDR1 SGHVS, CDR2 FQNEAQ. CDR3 length equals 15 residues. V was pared by 1 base and J by 4 bases, with 11 bases between. The CDR3 DNA follows: TGTGCCAGCAGCTTAGTGGGACGGATAAATCAGCCCCAGCATTTT. Its translation is CASSLVGRINQPQHF.

The V call is TRBV4-3, the J call TRBJ2-5; 9 positions agree with TRBD2. V trimming: 2 bases; J trimming: 1 base; junction bases outside the gene matches: 5. CDR3 length: 16 residues. CDR1 is LGHNA and CDR2 is YSLEER in the germline V gene. CDR3 protein: CASSQRSGGFQETQYF. The CDR3 nucleotides read TGCGCCAGCAGCCAACGTAGCGGGGGATTCCAAGAGACCCAGTACTTC.

As concerns this clonotype: This CDR3 fails to terminate in the conserved phenylalanine or tryptophan, so it likely reflects a read error. This rearrangement joins TRBV5-5 to TRBJ1-2; D unresolved. The CDR3 spans 13 residues. V lost 3 bases to trimming and J lost 0 bases, with 6 bases between them. Germline CDR1 is SGHKS and CDR2 is YYEKEE (reference sequence). The CDR3 DNA follows: TGTGCCAGCAGCTCATCAGCTAACTATGGCTACACCATC. Its translation is CASSSSANYGYTI.

The chain couples TRBV10-3 to TRBJ2-1, with 9 bases that match TRBD2. The germline V gene has CDR1 ENHRY and CDR2 SYGVKD. The CDR3 runs 15 residues. V lost 8 bases, J lost 2 bases, and 7 bases stayed unmatched. The CDR3 DNA is TGTGCCATCGCTGACGCGGGGGGGCCCTACAATGAGCAGTTCTTC. This encodes CAIADAGGPYNEQFF.

This clonotype was recorded many times. The chain links TRBV27 to TRBJ2-1; the match to TRBD2 covers 8 bases. Germline V gene lookup returns CDR1 MNHEY and CDR2 SMNVEV (reference sequence). CDR3 size: 14 residues. J gave up 4 bases and V 6 bases, and 5 bases lay outside the gene matches. The CDR3 region has the DNA TGTGCCAGCAGGGCGGGGGGCCCATACAATGAGCAGTTCTTC. Amino acid sequence: CASRAGGPYNEQFF.

V usage is TRBV9 and J usage is TRBJ2-3; the D gene is possibly TRBD2 (6 bases). CDR3 size: 16 residues. Germline CDR1 and CDR2: SGDLS and YYNGEE. Trimming cost V 1 base and J 0 bases, with 12 bases left between them. The DNA of the CDR3 is TGTGCCAGCAGCGTAACTCGGAGGGCCAGCACAGATACGCAGTATTTT. It encodes CASSVTRRASTDTQYF. Variable domain in full (rest from reference TRBV9 and TRBJ2-3): DSGVTQTPKHLITATGQRVTLRCSPRSGDLSVYWYQQSLDQGLQFLIQYYNGEERAKGNILERFSAQQFPDLHSELNLSSLELGDSALYFCASSVTRRASTDTQYFGPGTRLTVL.

The chain recombines TRBV6-6 with TRBJ1-6; 9 bases match TRBD1. The CDR3 length is 18 residues. J gave up 7 bases and V 4 bases, and 14 bases lay outside the gene matches. Germline CDR1 reads MNHNY; CDR2 reads SVGAGI (reference sequence). The CDR3 coding sequence is TGTGCCAGCAGTTGGGAACAGGGGGCAGATAGGAAAAATTCACCCCTCCACTTT. Its translation: CASSWEQGADRKNSPLHF.

The chain links TRBV2 to TRBJ1-1, with D hard to call. V was clipped by 7 bases and J by 4 bases, with 10 bases between them. The CDR3 extends over 12 amino acids. The V gene's germline CDR1 is SNHLY and CDR2 FYNNEI. The CDR3 is CASTPLGTEAFF. Written as DNA, the CDR3 is TGTGCCAGCACCCCCCTTGGCACTGAAGCTTTCTTT.

This clonotype was seen many times. The J gene is TRBJ2-3, the V gene TRBV7-2, with 12 bases fitting TRBD2. Germline V gene data show CDR1 as SGHTA and CDR2 as FQGNSA. The CDR3 length is 19 residues. With 5 bases clipped from V and 2 bases from J, the junction kept 14 bases outside the gene matches. The CDR3 spells CASSTSLAGGLLTTDTQYF. Written as DNA, the CDR3 is TGTGCCAGCAGCACCTCACTAGCGGGGGGCCTTCTGACCACAGATACGCAGTATTTT.

This clonotype was recorded a few times. The chain has TRBV19 and TRBJ2-2; TRBD1 might be the D (5 bases). CDR1 is LNHDA, CDR2 SQIVND, per germline (reference sequence). There are 14 residues in the CDR3. Trimming cost V 10 bases and J 5 bases, with 17 bases left between them. The CDR3 region has the DNA TGTGCCACCCACTGGGGCGAAGAGACCGGGGAGCTGTTTTTT. It specifies CATHWGEETGELFF.

This clonotype was found once. The chain carries TRBV4-3 and TRBJ1-2, with D unresolved. Trimming removed 2 bases at V and 0 bases at J, with 13 bases between. The CDR3 consists of 16 residues. From germline, CDR1 is LGHNA and CDR2 YSLEER. The CDR3 DNA sequence: TGCGCCAGCAGCCAACGTCCGGACCCCTCTAACTATGGCTACACCTTC. Translation gives CASSQRPDPSNYGYTF.

This chain uses TRBV27 with TRBJ2-7; perhaps D is TRBD1 or TRBD2 (6 bases each). The ends were cut back, 6 bases at V and 4 bases at J, with 13 bases in the middle. Per germline, CDR1 MNHEY and CDR2 SMNVEV (reference sequence). The CDR3 spans 13 residues. CDR3 sequence: CASRKKGGYEQYF. CDR3 in DNA: TGTGCCAGCAGAAAAAAGGGGGGTTACGAGCAGTACTTC.

This clonotype was counted many times. The gene calls are TRBV7-6 and TRBJ2-3; no reliable D call. V was trimmed by 5 bases and J by 3 bases, leaving 9 bases between them. Germline V gene sequence: CDR1 SGHVS, CDR2 FNYEAQ. This CDR3 is 13 amino acids long. DNA for the CDR3: TGTGCCAGCAGCCCACGTAGGACAGATACGCAGTATTTT. Amino acid sequence: CASSPRRTDTQYF.

The genes are TRBV2 and TRBJ2-7; D possibly corresponds to TRBD2 (5 bases). Trimming cost V 10 bases and J 6 bases, with 13 bases left between them. Germline assignment: CDR1 SNHLY and CDR2 FYNNEI. This CDR3 has 11 residues. CDR3 sequence: CATLSAGEQYV. The CDR3, as DNA: TGTGCCACCTTGAGCGCGGGCGAGCAGTACGTC.

The V call is TRBV7-9, the J call TRBJ1-2, with D perhaps matching TRBD1 (5 bases). In germline, CDR1 is SEHNR, CDR2 FQNEAQ (reference sequence). The CDR3 is 14 residues long. The V and J ends lost 6 bases and 7 bases respectively, with 18 bases between them. CDR3 nucleotide sequence: TGTGCCAGCAGTTCGGGGGGGAGGGGACGTGGCTACACCTTC. Its protein is CASSSGGRGRGYTF. Supplemented by reference TRBV7-9 and TRBJ1-2, the full variable domain reads DTGVSQNPRHKITKRGQNVTFRCDPISEHNRLYWYRQTLGQGPEFLTYFQNEAQLEKSRLLSDRFSAERPKGSFSTLEIQRTEQGDSAMYLCASSSGGRGRGYTFGSGTRLTVV.